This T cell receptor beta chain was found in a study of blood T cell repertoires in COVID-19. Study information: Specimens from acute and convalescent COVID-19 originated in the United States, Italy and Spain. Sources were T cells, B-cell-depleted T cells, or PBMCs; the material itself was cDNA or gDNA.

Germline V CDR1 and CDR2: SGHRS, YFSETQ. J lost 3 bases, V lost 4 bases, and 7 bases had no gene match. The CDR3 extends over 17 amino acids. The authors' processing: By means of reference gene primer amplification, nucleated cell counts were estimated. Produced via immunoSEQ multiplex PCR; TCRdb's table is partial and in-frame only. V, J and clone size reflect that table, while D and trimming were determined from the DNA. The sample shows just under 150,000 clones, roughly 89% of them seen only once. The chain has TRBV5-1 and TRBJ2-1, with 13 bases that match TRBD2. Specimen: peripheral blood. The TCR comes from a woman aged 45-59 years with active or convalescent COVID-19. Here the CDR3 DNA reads TGCGCCAGCAGCAAACGGACTAGCGGGAGTGTCTACAATGAGCAGTTCTTC. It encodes CASSKRTSGSVYNEQFF.